The 8 T cell receptor beta chains presented below share a single source sample, sequenced in a study of post-analysis software for immune sequencing data. General observations from the study: Elevated frequency relative to controls characterized several TRBV segments in patients, TRBV5-6, TRBV5-1 and TRBV20-1 among them.

The TCR beta cDNA libraries carried unique molecular identifiers. Using its own MiXCR run on the PCR reads, TCRdb lists one record per CDR3 protein. The table records hundreds of thousands of distinct CDR3 sequences, 53% of them present only once. What these receptors recognize is not known. The sample comprised blood. The receptors shown here come from a girl aged 5 to 17 with multiple sclerosis.

In its sample, this clonotype was seen a few times. This chain connects TRBV5-1 to TRBJ1-4, with a weak D call TRBD1 (6 bases). Germline values: CDR1 SGHRS, CDR2 YFSETQ. V gave up 4 bases and J gave up 0 bases, with 16 bases separating them. The CDR3 loop spans 17 amino acids. The CDR3 protein is CASSPTWTVATNEKLFF. The CDR3 nucleotides read TGCGCCAGCAGCCCAACGTGGACAGTTGCAACTAATGAAAAACTGTTTTTT.

The rearrangement uses TRBV12-3 or TRBV12-4 and TRBJ2-4; D is ambiguous. This CDR3 has 14 amino acids. The V gene lost 5 bases and the J gene lost 1 base, with 9 bases spanning the gap. CDR3 nucleotide sequence: TGTGCCAGCAGTCCAATCGGGGCCAAAAACATTCAGTACTTC. This gives the protein CASSPIGAKNIQYF.

The V gene is TRBV20-1, the J gene TRBJ2-1; either TRBD1 or TRBD2 may fit D (6 bases each). CDR1 DFQATT and CDR2 SNEGSKA come from the germline V gene (reference sequence). This CDR3 is built from 14 residues. V lost 1 base and J lost 5, with 12 bases in between. CDR3 residues: CSARVGGPNNEQFF. CDR3 sequence (DNA): TGCAGTGCTAGAGTCGGGGGCCCTAACAATGAGCAGTTCTTC.

This clonotype appeared a few times. The chain links TRBV12-3 or TRBV12-4 to TRBJ2-4; 10 nucleotides align to TRBD1. Trimming took 6 bases from V and 6 from J; bases not matched to a gene: 5. The CDR3 totals 14 residues. This CDR3 is CASRGGTGVNIQYF. In DNA form, the CDR3 reads TGTGCCAGCAGGGGGGGGACAGGGGTAAACATTCAGTACTTC.

This clonotype was counted a few times. J is TRBJ2-3 and V is TRBV6-5, with D tentatively TRBD2 (5 bases). CDR1 MNHEY and CDR2 SVGAGI come from the germline V gene. The ends were cut back, 0 bases at V and 6 bases at J, with 19 bases in the middle. This CDR3 is built from 17 residues. DNA for the CDR3: TGTGCCAGCAGTTACTCTTTCTTGGGAGCACACACCGATACGCAGTATTTT. This gives the protein CASSYSFLGAHTDTQYF.

This clonotype showed up just a few times. V gene TRBV29-1 combines with J gene TRBJ1-4; perhaps TRBD1 as D (5 bases). The V gene's germline CDR1 is SQVTM and CDR2 ANQGSEA. The CDR3 totals 11 residues. Trimming stripped 3 bases from V and 13 bases from J, with 12 bases between. The CDR3 bases are TGCAGCGTTGATCGGGCAGGGAGACTGTTTTTT. This translates into CSVDRAGRLFF.

A single count supports this clonotype. This rearrangement joins TRBV7-2 to TRBJ2-3; D remains ambiguous. Germline loops: CDR1 SGHTA, CDR2 FQGNSA. The V end was cut by 3 bases, the J end by 3 bases, with 10 bases between. The CDR3 loop spans 14 amino acids. CDR3 amino acids: CASSFRHETDTQYF. CDR3 sequence (DNA): TGTGCCAGCAGCTTTCGACACGAAACAGATACGCAGTATTTT.

The V and J genes are TRBV29-1 and TRBJ2-7, with D unresolved. V was clipped by 0 bases and J by 3 bases, with 9 bases between them. The CDR3 has 13 amino acids. CDR1 is SQVTM, CDR2 ANQGSEA, per germline. The chain's CDR3 is CSVEEGNGYEQYF. CDR3 DNA sequence: TGCAGCGTTGAAGAAGGGAACGGCTACGAGCAGTACTTC.